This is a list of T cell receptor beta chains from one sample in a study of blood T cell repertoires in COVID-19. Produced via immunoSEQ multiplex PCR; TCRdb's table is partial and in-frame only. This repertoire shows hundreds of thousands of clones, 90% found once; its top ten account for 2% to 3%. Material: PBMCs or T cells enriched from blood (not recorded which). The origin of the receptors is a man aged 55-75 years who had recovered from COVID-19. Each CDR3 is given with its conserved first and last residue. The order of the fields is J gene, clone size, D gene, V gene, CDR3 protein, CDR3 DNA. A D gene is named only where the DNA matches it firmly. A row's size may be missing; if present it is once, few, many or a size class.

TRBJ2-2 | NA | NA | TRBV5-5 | CASSPYRTGPLGAGELFF | TGTGCCAGCAGCCCCTATAGAACAGGGCCTCTCGGGGCCGGGGAGCTGTTTTTT
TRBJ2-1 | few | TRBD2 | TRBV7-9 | CASSETGTSNEQFF | TGTGCCAGCAGCGAGACCGGGACTAGCAATGAGCAGTTCTTC
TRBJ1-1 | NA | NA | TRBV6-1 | CASSESLGLPNTEAFF | TGTGCCAGCAGTGAATCCCTGGGGCTACCGAACACTGAAGCTTTCTTT
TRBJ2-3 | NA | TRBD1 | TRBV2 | CASSLRSGQSTTDTQYF | TGTGCCAGCAGTCTACGCTCGGGACAGTCCACCACAGATACGCAGTATTTT
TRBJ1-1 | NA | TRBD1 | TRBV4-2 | CASSSRDRGLRNTEAFF | TGTGCCAGCAGCTCCCGGGACAGGGGCTTACGGAACACTGAAGCTTTCTTT
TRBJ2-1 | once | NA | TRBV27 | CASSLRDFPYNEQFF | TGTGCCAGCAGTTTGCGGGATTTCCCCTACAATGAGCAGTTCTTC
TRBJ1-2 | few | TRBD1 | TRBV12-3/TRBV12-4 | CASSPSGGGYTF | TGTGCCAGCAGCCCTTCAGGGGGGGGCTACACCTTC
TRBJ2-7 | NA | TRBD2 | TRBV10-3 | CAISESLAGRGNQQYF | TGTGCCATCAGTGAGTCGCTAGCGGGAAGGGGTAACCAGCAGTACTTC
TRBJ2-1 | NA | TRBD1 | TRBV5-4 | CASSLGLTGISYNEQFF | TGTGCCAGCAGCTTGGGTTTGACAGGGATTTCCTACAATGAGCAGTTCTTC
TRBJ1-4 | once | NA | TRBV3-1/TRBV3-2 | CASSQDAYGTRATNEKLFF | TGTGCCAGCAGCCAAGATGCTTACGGGACTAGGGCAACTAATGAAAAACTGTTTTTT
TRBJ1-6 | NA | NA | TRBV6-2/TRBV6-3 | CASSYSTSRDSPLHF | TGTGCCAGCAGTTACTCGACTTCTCGGGATTCACCCCTCCACTTT
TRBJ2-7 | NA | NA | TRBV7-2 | CASSPGGGTGYEQYF | TGTGCCAGCAGCCCAGGCGGGGGCACGGGATACGAGCAGTACTTC